This entry describes one TCR beta chain. Generated by immunoSEQ multiplex PCR, the TCRdb table keeps only in-frame clones and is missing some. The profile covers around 92,000 clones, with 89% appearing a single time and 0.97% taken by the ten largest. This entry belongs to a study of PD-L1 blockade in urothelial cancer. CDR1 and CDR2 from the germline V gene are MDHEN and SYDVKM. CDR3 length: 14 amino acids. With V trimmed by 8 bases and J by 7 bases, 7 bases remained unmatched. Documented time point: pretreatment peripheral blood. The receptor was derived from a woman of 80 years or more with urothelial cancer. This sample comprised PBMCs, obtained around atezolizumab (anti-PD-L1) treatment. The chain links TRBV28 to TRBJ2-2; 10 bases align to TRBD1. CDR3 DNA: TGTGCCAGCGGACTTGACAGGGGGCACGGGGAGCTGTTTTTT. Residues: CASGLDRGHGELFF.